This T cell receptor (beta chain) came from a study of blood T cell repertoires in COVID-19. Clones were read by immunoSEQ multiplex PCR, and TCRdb kept only the in-frame ones, dropping some. The sample consists of 150,000 to 200,000 clones, 85% to 95% of them appearing once. This CDR3 is built from 16 residues. The junction had 6 bases not matched to a gene; V was cut back by 4 bases and J by 5 bases. Germline V CDR1 and CDR2: SGHTA, FQGNSA. The chain has TRBV7-2 and TRBJ2-3, with TRBD2 identical over 13 bases. Sequenced: peripheral blood. This sequence originates from a woman in her forties or fifties with acute or convalescent COVID-19. CDR3 protein: CASSYRLAGGGDTQYF. CDR3 in DNA: TGTGCCAGCAGCTATCGACTAGCGGGGGGTGGAGATACGCAGTATTTT. Full variable domain (outside the CDR3, taken from reference TRBV7-2 and TRBJ2-3): GAGVSQSPSNKVTEKGKDVELRCDPISGHTALYWYRQSLGQGLEFLIYFQGNSAPDKSGLPSDRFSAERTGGSVSTLTIQRTQQEDSAVYLCASSYRLAGGGDTQYFGPGTRLTVL.